A selection of T cell receptor beta chains follows, all from one sample in a study of cytomegalovirus exposure and HLA in healthy donors. Clones were read by immunoSEQ multiplex PCR, and TCRdb kept only the in-frame ones, dropping some. Found here are around 160,000 clones, about 76% of them singletons; the top ten hold 2.6%. The sequencing input was PBMCs. The receptors were sampled from a woman between 40 and 55 years old in good health and CMV-seropositive. The CDR3 runs from the conserved cysteine through the conserved F or W. The order of the fields is CDR3 protein, CDR3 DNA, V gene, J gene, clone size, D gene. D genes are given only for firm matches. A row's size may be missing; if present it is once, few, many or a size class.

CDR3aa: CASSHPTLRQFF; CDR3nt: TGTGCCAGCAGCCACCCGACTCTCCGGCAGTTCTTC; v_gene: TRBV7-2; j_gene: TRBJ2-1; abundance: NA; d_gene: NA
CDR3aa: CASSLAGLALNEAFF; CDR3nt: TGTGCCAGCAGCTTGGCCGGACTGGCCTTAAACGAAGCTTTCTTT; v_gene: TRBV5-6; j_gene: TRBJ1-1; abundance: NA; d_gene: NA
CDR3aa: CASSPLTANTEAFF; CDR3nt: TGTGCCAGCAGCCCCTTGACAGCTAACACTGAAGCTTTCTTT; v_gene: TRBV2; j_gene: TRBJ1-1; abundance: few; d_gene: NA
CDR3aa: CASSGWEGDTGELFF; CDR3nt: TGTGCCAGTAGTGGGTGGGAGGGGGACACCGGGGAGCTGTTTTTT; v_gene: TRBV19; j_gene: TRBJ2-2; abundance: NA; d_gene: NA
CDR3aa: CASSVLAGTGELFF; CDR3nt: TGCGCCAGCAGTGTCCTAGCGGGCACCGGGGAGCTGTTTTTT; v_gene: TRBV10-2; j_gene: TRBJ2-2; abundance: NA; d_gene: TRBD2
CDR3aa: CASSRDRGNTGELFF; CDR3nt: TGTGCCAGCAGCAGGGACAGGGGGAACACCGGGGAGCTGTTTTTT; v_gene: TRBV21-1; j_gene: TRBJ2-2; abundance: NA; d_gene: NA
CDR3aa: CASSFLRGTEAFF; CDR3nt: TGTGCCAGCAGCTTCCTACGGGGGACTGAAGCTTTCTTT; v_gene: TRBV5-5; j_gene: TRBJ1-1; abundance: NA; d_gene: NA
CDR3aa: CASSLDRGSGNTIYF; CDR3nt: TGTGCCAGCAGCCTGGACAGGGGATCTGGAAACACCATATATTTT; v_gene: TRBV7-2; j_gene: TRBJ1-3; abundance: once; d_gene: TRBD1
CDR3aa: CASSWDYQETQYF; CDR3nt: TGTGCCAGCAGCTGGGACTACCAAGAGACCCAGTACTTC; v_gene: TRBV7-2; j_gene: TRBJ2-5; abundance: NA; d_gene: NA
CDR3aa: CASSLETERAGFF; CDR3nt: TGTGCCAGCAGCTTAGAGACTGAGAGGGCTGGGTTCTTT; v_gene: TRBV11-3; j_gene: TRBJ1-1; abundance: NA; d_gene: NA
CDR3aa: CASSGPDRGGYEQYF; CDR3nt: TGTGCCAGCAGTGGACCTGACAGGGGTGGCTACGAGCAGTACTTC; v_gene: TRBV6-1; j_gene: TRBJ2-7; abundance: NA; d_gene: TRBD1
CDR3aa: CASSPTLAGVGETQYF; CDR3nt: TGCGCCAGCAGCCCAACACTAGCGGGAGTTGGAGAGACCCAGTACTTC; v_gene: TRBV4-3; j_gene: TRBJ2-5; abundance: few; d_gene: TRBD2
CDR3aa: CASSLSTANYGYTF; CDR3nt: TGTGCCAGCAGCCTATCGACAGCCAACTATGGCTACACCTTC; v_gene: TRBV16; j_gene: TRBJ1-2; abundance: once; d_gene: NA
CDR3aa: CASSLSGYEQYF; CDR3nt: TGTGCCAGCAGCTTATCCGGCTACGAGCAGTACTTC; v_gene: TRBV11-2; j_gene: TRBJ2-7; abundance: NA; d_gene: NA
CDR3aa: CASSLGRGRGTEAFF; CDR3nt: TGCGCCAGCAGCTTGGGCAGGGGCCGAGGCACTGAAGCTTTCTTT; v_gene: TRBV5-1; j_gene: TRBJ1-1; abundance: once; d_gene: NA
CDR3aa: CASSVGLGTGGGFAYGYTF; CDR3nt: TGTGCCAGCAGTGTTGGGTTGGGTACAGGGGGGGGTTTCGCGTATGGCTACACCTTC; v_gene: TRBV6-1; j_gene: TRBJ1-2; abundance: NA; d_gene: TRBD1
CDR3aa: CSSSLGTGVFYEQYF; CDR3nt: TGTTCCAGCAGCTTAGGGACAGGGGTATTCTACGAGCAGTACTTC; v_gene: TRBV7-9; j_gene: TRBJ2-7; abundance: NA; d_gene: TRBD1
CDR3aa: CAIMEREGEVEQYF; CDR3nt: TGTGCCATCATGGAGCGGGAGGGCGAGGTCGAGCAGTACTTC; v_gene: TRBV10-3; j_gene: TRBJ2-7; abundance: few; d_gene: TRBD2
CDR3aa: CASSWGLADHTGELFF; CDR3nt: TGTGCCAGCAGCTGGGGACTAGCGGACCACACCGGGGAGCTGTTTTTT; v_gene: TRBV5-6; j_gene: TRBJ2-2; abundance: NA; d_gene: TRBD2
CDR3aa: CASSLGYDGGAFGYTF; CDR3nt: TGTGCCAGCAGCTTGGGATATGACGGTGGGGCCTTTGGCTACACCTTC; v_gene: TRBV5-4; j_gene: TRBJ1-2; abundance: NA; d_gene: NA